This entry is about one TCR beta chain. What it binds is unknown. Relative to the germline gene, one junction end is altered; a read error may explain this. The data are from a study of post-analysis software for immune sequencing data. Regarding the study as a whole: The study found TRBV5-6, TRBV5-1 and TRBV20-1 among about five TRBV segments more frequent in patients than controls. Samples made in the same batch grouped tightly together by F measure.

Each TCR beta cDNA library carried unique molecular identifiers. T cells numbering roughly 0.85 to 10 million gave rise to 400,000 to 550,000 cDNA molecules. TCRdb called the PCR reads again in MiXCR, with one record for every CDR3 protein. The data contain about 400,000 distinct CDR3 sequences, less than 35% of them singletons. There are 15 residues in the CDR3. Germline V gene sequence: CDR1 KGHSH, CDR2 LQKENI. Sequencing was carried out using blood. The sequence derives from a girl aged 5-17 years with multiple sclerosis. The chain couples TRBV18 to TRBJ2-5; tentative D call: TRBD2 (6 bases). The CDR3 region has the DNA TGTACCAGCTCACCACCAGGACTACAACAAGAGACCCAGTACTTC. Protein product: CTSSPPGLQQETQYF.